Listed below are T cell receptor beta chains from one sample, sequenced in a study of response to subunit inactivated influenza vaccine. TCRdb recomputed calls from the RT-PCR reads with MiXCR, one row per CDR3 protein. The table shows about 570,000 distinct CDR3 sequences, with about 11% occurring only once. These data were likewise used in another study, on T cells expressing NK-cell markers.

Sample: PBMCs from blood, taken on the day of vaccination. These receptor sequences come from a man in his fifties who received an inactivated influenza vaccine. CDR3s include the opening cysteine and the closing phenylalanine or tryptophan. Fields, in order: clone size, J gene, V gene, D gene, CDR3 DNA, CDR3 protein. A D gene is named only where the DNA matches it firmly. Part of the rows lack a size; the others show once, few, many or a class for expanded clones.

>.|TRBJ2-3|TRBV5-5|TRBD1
TGTGCCAGCAGCAACGGACAGGGCGATTTTGGTATGGATACGCAGTATTTT
CASSNGQGDFGMDTQYF
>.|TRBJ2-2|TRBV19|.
TGTGCCAGTACCACCATCCTGGGACTCAACACCGGGGAGCTGTTTTTT
CASTTILGLNTGELFF
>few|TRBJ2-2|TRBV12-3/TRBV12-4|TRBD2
TGTGCCAGCCGGGGGACTACCCCTACCGGGGAGCTGTTTTTT
CASRGTTPTGELFF
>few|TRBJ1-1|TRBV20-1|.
TGCAGTGCTAGTGATCAGGTCACTGAAGCTTTCTTT
CSASDQVTEAFF
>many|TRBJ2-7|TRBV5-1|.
TGCGCCAGCAGTCTGGTCGGGACCAGAGGATACGAGCAGTACTTC
CASSLVGTRGYEQYF
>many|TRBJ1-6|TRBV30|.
TGTGCCTGGAGCATTGGGTTTGGTTCACCCCTCCACTTT
CAWSIGFGSPLHF
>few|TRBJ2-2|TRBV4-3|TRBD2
TGCGCCAGCAGCCAAGATTGGACTAGCGGGGCCCCCGGGGAGCTGTTTTTT
CASSQDWTSGAPGELFF
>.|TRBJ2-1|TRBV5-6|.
TGTGCCAGCAGCTTGCCCTCGGGCACGTCTCCTTTCTTC
CASSLPSGTSPFF
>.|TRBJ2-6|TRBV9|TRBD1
TGTGCCAGCAGCACCCGGGACAGGGGGGGGTCTGGGGCCAACGTCCTGACTTTC
CASSTRDRGGSGANVLTF
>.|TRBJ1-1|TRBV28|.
TGTGCCAGCAGTTTACGCACACGCGGATGGGTGGGCACTGAAGCTTTCTTT
CASSLRTRGWVGTEAFF
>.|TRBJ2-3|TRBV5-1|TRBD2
TGCGCCAGCAGCCCCTGGGAGGGGCGCACAGATACGCAGTATTTT
CASSPWEGRTDTQYF
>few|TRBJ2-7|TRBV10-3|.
TGTGCCATCAGTGGCCCCCGGGACATAGAGGCTTTCGAGGGGTACGAGCAGTACTTC
CAISGPRDIEAFEGYEQYF
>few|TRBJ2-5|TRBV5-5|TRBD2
TGTGCCAGCAAGACTAGCCCCGGGGCAACCCGGGAGACCCAGTACTTC
CASKTSPGATRETQYF
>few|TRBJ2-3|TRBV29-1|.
TGCAGCGTTGAAGGGTGGGCAGATACGCAGTATTTT
CSVEGWADTQYF
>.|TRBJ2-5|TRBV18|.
TGTGCCAGCTTACCCCGAGGTCCGGGACTGGGAGAGACCCAGTACTTC
CASLPRGPGLGETQYF
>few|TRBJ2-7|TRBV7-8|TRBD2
TGTGCCAGCAGCTTAGTTTCTCTAGCGGGAACAAGAGTCTCCTACGAGCAGTACTTC
CASSLVSLAGTRVSYEQYF
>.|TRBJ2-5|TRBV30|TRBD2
TGTGCCTGGAGGGGTAGCGGGAAACAAGAGACCCAGTACTTC
CAWRGSGKQETQYF
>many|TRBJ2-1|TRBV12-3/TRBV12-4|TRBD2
TGTGCCAGCACCCCACGGGCGGGAGGGAACAATGAGCAGTTCTTC
CASTPRAGGNNEQFF
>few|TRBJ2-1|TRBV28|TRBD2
TGTGCCAGCAGTCATTTGGGGCGGGAGGACTACAATGAGCAGTTCTTC
CASSHLGREDYNEQFF
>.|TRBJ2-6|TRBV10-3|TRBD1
TGTGCCATCAGTTATGGCAGGGGGCTAACTGGGGCCAACGTCCTGACTTTC
CAISYGRGLTGANVLTF
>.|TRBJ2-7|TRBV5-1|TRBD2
TGCGCCAGCAGCTTGGCGGGGGAGGGATCCTACGAGCAGTACTTC
CASSLAGEGSYEQYF
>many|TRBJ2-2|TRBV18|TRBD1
TGTGCCAGCTCACCGACAGGGGCGGGCACCGGGGAGCTGTTTTTT
CASSPTGAGTGELFF
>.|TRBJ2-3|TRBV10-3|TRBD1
TGTGCCACCTTTCACAGGGGTAGTACAGATACGCAGTATTTT
CATFHRGSTDTQYF
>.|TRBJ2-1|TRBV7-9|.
TGTGCCAGCAGCTTAGTGAATTTGGACGGAGCAGATTTATTATTC
CASSLVNLDGADLLF
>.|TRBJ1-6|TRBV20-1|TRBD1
TGCAGTGCCACAACAGGGGCCTATTCACCCCTCCACTTT
CSATTGAYSPLHF
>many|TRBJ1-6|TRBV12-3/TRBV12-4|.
TGTGCCAGCAGTTTAGCGCTAGGAGGGGACTCAACCCTCCACTTT
CASSLALGGDSTLHF
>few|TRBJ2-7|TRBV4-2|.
TGTGCCAGCAGCCAAGGAACAGAAAAATACTACGAGCAGTACTTC
CASSQGTEKYYEQYF
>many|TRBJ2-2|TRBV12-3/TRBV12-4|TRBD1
TGTGCCAGCAGCGCAGGAGGGGCAGGGGGCTACACCGGGGAGCTGTTTTTT
CASSAGGAGGYTGELFF
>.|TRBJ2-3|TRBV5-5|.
TGTGCCAGCAGCTTGGAGACCTACACAGATACGCAGTATTTT
CASSLETYTDTQYF
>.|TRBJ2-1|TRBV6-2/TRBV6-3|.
TGTGCCAGCAGTTACTCCGTGACTAGTTACAATGAGCAGTTCTTC
CASSYSVTSYNEQFF
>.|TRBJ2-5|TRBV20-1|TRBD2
TGCAGTGCACCTAGCGGGAGGGCCGCCGAGACCCAGTACTTC
CSAPSGRAAETQYF
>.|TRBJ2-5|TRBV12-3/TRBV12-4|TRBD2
TGTGCCAGCAGCCGTGGGTATAGCGGGGGGTCTGAGACCCAGTACTTC
CASSRGYSGGSETQYF
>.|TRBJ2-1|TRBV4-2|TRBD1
TGTGCCAGCAGCCAAGTTCCTCAGGGGGCGAATAATGAGCAGTTCTTC
CASSQVPQGANNEQFF
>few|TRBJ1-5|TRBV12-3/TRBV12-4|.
TGTGCCAGCAGTTTAGCCCAGGCAATAGGTCAGCCCCAGCATTTT
CASSLAQAIGQPQHF
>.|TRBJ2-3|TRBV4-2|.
TGTGCCATGAGCCCCGGGCTCACAGATACGCAGTATTTT
CAMSPGLTDTQYF
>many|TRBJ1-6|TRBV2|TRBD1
TGTGCCAGCAGCTTTCGGGACAGGGGAAATTCACCCCTCCACTTT
CASSFRDRGNSPLHF
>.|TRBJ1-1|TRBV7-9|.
TGTGCCAGCAGCTTATTTGGGGCCAACACTGAAGCTTTCTTT
CASSLFGANTEAFF
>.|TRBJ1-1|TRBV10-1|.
TGCGCCAGCAGTGAGCCCAGAGGGTTGGCTTTCTTT
CASSEPRGLAFF
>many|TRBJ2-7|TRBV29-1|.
TGCAGCGTTGAAGTCTTAGGGGGGGCCGCCTACGAGCAGTACTTC
CSVEVLGGAAYEQYF
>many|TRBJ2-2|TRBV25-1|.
TGTGCCATCGGAACCGGGGAGCTGTTTTTT
CAIGTGELFF
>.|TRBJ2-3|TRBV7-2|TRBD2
TGTGCCAGCAGTTTTTCAGCGGGAGGCACAGATACGCAGTATTTT
CASSFSAGGTDTQYF
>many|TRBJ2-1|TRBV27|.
TGTGCCAGCAGTTTAGCGCGAGACAATGAGCAGTTCTTC
CASSLARDNEQFF
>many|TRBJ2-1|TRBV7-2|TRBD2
TGTGCCAGCAGCTTAGGTCTAGCGGGATTCAACAATGAGCAGTTCTTC
CASSLGLAGFNNEQFF
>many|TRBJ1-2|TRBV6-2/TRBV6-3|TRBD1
TGTGCCAGCAGTTCGGGACAGAACTATGGCTACACCTTC
CASSSGQNYGYTF
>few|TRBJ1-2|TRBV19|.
TGTGCCAGGAGGCCCACCTCGGGGAACTATGGCTACACCTTC
CARRPTSGNYGYTF
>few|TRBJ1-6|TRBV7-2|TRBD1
TGTGCCAGCAGCAGAGGGGGCGTTAATTCACCCCTCCACTTT
CASSRGGVNSPLHF
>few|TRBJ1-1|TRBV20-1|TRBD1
TGCAGTGCTCCCGGGACAGGGGAAAGAGTCACTGAAGCTTTCTTT
CSAPGTGERVTEAFF
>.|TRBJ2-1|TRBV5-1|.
TGCGCCAGCAGCTTCGACCTCTACAATGAGCAGTTCTTC
CASSFDLYNEQFF
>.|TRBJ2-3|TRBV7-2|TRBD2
TGTGCCAGCAGCACAACTAGCGGGGGGGGTACAGATACGCAGTATTTT
CASSTTSGGGTDTQYF
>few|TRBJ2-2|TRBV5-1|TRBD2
TGCGCCAGCAGCTTGGCCGTGGTAGCGGGATACACCGGGGAGCTGTTTTTT
CASSLAVVAGYTGELFF